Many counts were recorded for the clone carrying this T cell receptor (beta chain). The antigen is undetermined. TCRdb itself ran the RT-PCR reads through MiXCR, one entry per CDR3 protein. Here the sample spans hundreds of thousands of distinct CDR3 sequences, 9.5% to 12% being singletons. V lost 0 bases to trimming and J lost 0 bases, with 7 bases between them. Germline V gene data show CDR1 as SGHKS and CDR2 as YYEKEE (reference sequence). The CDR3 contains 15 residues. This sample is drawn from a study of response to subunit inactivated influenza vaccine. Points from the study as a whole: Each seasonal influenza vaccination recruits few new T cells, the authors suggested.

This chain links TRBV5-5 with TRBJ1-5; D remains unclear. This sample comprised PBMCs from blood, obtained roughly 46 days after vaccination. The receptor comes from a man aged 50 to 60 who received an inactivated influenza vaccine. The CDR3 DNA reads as TGTGCCAGCAGCTTGGACAGATATAGCAATCAGCCCCAGCATTTT. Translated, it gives CASSLDRYSNQPQHF.